Each of the 8 T cell receptor beta chains below was sequenced from the same sample in a study of blood T cell repertoires in COVID-19. Clones were read by immunoSEQ multiplex PCR, and TCRdb kept only the in-frame ones, dropping some. This sample has approximately 100,000 clones; 80% to 90% occur once, and the top ten carry less than 3%. Source material: PBMCs or T cells enriched from blood (not recorded which). The receptors originated from a woman between 50 and 59 years old who had recovered from COVID-19.

The chain carries TRBV18 and TRBJ2-7; 9 bases are a match to TRBD1. The CDR3 has 19 residues. J gave up 3 bases and V 2 bases, and 17 bases lay outside the gene matches. CDR1 and CDR2 from the germline V gene are KGHSH and LQKENI. CDR3 nucleotide sequence: TGTGCCAGCTCACCATTATTGACCTCTCCGGGGACAGGGCTCTACGAGCAGTACTTC. Encoded protein: CASSPLLTSPGTGLYEQYF.

The chain has TRBV10-1 and TRBJ2-2; 9 bases line up with TRBD2. Germline CDR1 is WNHNN and CDR2 is SYGVQD (reference sequence). Trimming cost V 6 bases and J 3 bases; bases outside gene matches: 2. CDR3 length: 14 residues. CDR3 sequence: CASRAGGDTGELFF. DNA for the CDR3: TGCGCCAGCAGAGCGGGAGGAGACACCGGGGAGCTGTTTTTT.

This clone was detected many times. J is TRBJ1-2 and V is TRBV3-1 (or the pseudogene TRBV3-2); 8 bases map to TRBD1. CDR3 size: 15 residues. Germline CDR1 reads LGHDT; CDR2 reads YNNKEL (reference sequence). V gave up 2 bases and J gave up 7 bases; unmatched junction bases: 9. The CDR3 sequence: CASSQNGQGRGGYTF. The CDR3 nucleotides are TGTGCCAGCAGCCAAAATGGACAGGGACGTGGTGGCTACACCTTC.

The CDR3, as DNA: TGTGCCAGCGGACAGGGGGCGGCCGGGCGTGGCTACACCTTC. Translated, it gives CASGQGAAGRGYTF. The chain combines TRBV6-5 with TRBJ1-2; 11 bases fit TRBD1. Unmatched junction bases numbered 9, after V lost 8 bases and J lost 7 bases. Germline V gene sequence: CDR1 MNHEY, CDR2 SVGAGI. This CDR3 contains 14 residues.

This sequence joins TRBV28 and TRBJ2-7; D perhaps matches TRBD2 (5 bases). Germline V CDR1 and CDR2: MDHEN, SYDVKM. V dropped 0 bases and J dropped 1 base, with 13 bases sitting between them. The CDR3 is 16 amino acids. This CDR3 reads CASSLWSGRSSYEQYF. CDR3 bases: TGTGCCAGCAGTTTATGGAGTGGGAGATCTTCCTACGAGCAGTACTTC.

V and J are TRBV18 and TRBJ1-5, with D uncertain. V dropped 2 bases and J dropped 4 bases, with 15 bases sitting between them. The V gene's germline CDR1 is KGHSH and CDR2 LQKENI. The length of the CDR3 is 16 residues. The CDR3 coding sequence is TGTGCCAGCTCACCAGCCCAGGCAGGTATTAATCAGCCCCAGCATTTT. It is translated as CASSPAQAGINQPQHF. The whole variable domain, remainder taken from reference TRBV18 and TRBJ1-5, is NAGVMQNPRHLVRRRGQEARLRCSPMKGHSHVYWYRQLPEEGLKFMVYLQKENIIDESGMPKERFSAEFPKEGPSILRIQQVVRGDSAAYFCASSPAQAGINQPQHFGDGTRLSIL.

This sequence joins TRBV5-4 and TRBJ2-7; TRBD2 agrees at 8 bases. V trimming: 4 bases; J trimming: 5 bases; junction bases outside the gene matches: 8. Per germline, CDR1 SGHNT and CDR2 YYREEE (reference sequence). CDR3 length: 14 residues. Here the CDR3 DNA reads TGTGCCAGCAGCATACCCGGGACTAGTGACGAGCAGTACTTC. Residues: CASSIPGTSDEQYF.

The gene calls are TRBV2 and TRBJ1-1; D unclear. CDR1 and CDR2 (germline): SNHLY, FYNNEI. This CDR3 has 13 amino acids. Trimming left V 8 bases short and J 3 bases short, with 13 bases between. The chain's CDR3 is CASFRNGDTEAFF. The CDR3 bases are TGTGCCAGCTTCCGGAACGGGGACACTGAAGCTTTCTTT.